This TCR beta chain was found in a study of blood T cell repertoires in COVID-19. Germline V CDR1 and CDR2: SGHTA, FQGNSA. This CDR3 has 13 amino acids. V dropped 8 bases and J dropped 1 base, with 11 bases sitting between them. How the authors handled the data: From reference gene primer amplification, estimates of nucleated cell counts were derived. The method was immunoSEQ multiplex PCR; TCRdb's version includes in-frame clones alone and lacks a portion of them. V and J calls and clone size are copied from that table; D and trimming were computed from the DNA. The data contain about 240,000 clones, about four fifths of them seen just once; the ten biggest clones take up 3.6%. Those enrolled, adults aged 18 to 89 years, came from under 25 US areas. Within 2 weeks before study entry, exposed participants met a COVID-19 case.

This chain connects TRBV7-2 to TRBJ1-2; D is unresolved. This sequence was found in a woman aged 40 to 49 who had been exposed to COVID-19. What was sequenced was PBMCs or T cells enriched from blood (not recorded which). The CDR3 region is CASVRYNNYGYTF. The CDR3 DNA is TGTGCCAGCGTCCGGTATAATAACTATGGCTACACCTTC.